Each of the 5 T cell receptor beta chains below was sequenced from the same sample in a study of blood T cell repertoires in COVID-19 (dated by TCRdb to about 2020). Library preparation used the immunoSEQ multiplex PCR assay. TCRdb retrieved this table from immuneACCESS and kept in-frame rearrangements only. Not all clones are present; in checked studies, unresolved V genes account for under half, and no reason is known for the remainder. The sample data list about 300,000 clones, and 75% to 95% of these were observed just once. The top ten clones comprise 0.95% to 1.3% of the sample. The sample comprised PBMCs or T cells enriched from blood (not recorded which). These receptors were collected from a woman aged 25-40 years who had recovered from COVID-19.

This rearrangement joins TRBV30 to TRBJ1-2; D remains unclear. The CDR3 has 12 residues. Germline CDR1 GTSNPN, CDR2 SVGIG (reference sequence). The V gene lost 0 bases and the J gene lost 6 bases, with 8 bases spanning the gap. The CDR3 loop is CAWSVPGNGYTF. In nucleotides, the CDR3 is TGTGCCTGGAGTGTACCGGGGAATGGCTACACCTTC.

V gene TRBV28 combines with J gene TRBJ2-7; 7 bases agree with TRBD2. The CDR3 is 14 residues long. Germline assignment: CDR1 MDHEN and CDR2 SYDVKM. V was clipped by 7 bases and J by 3 bases; unmatched bases: 9. This CDR3 is CASKSSGRYYEQYF. The CDR3 DNA reads as TGTGCCAGCAAATCTAGCGGAAGATACTACGAGCAGTACTTC. The variable domain in full, with the rest retrieved from reference TRBV28 and TRBJ2-7, is DVKVTQSSRYLVKRTGEKVFLECVQDMDHENMFWYRQDPGLGLRLIYFSYDVKMKEKGDIPEGYSVSREKKERFSLILESASTNQTSMYLCASKSSGRYYEQYFGPGTRLTVT.

V and J are TRBV19 and TRBJ1-6, with 9 positions matching TRBD1. Germline V gene lookup returns CDR1 LNHDA and CDR2 SQIVND (reference sequence). Trimming took 5 bases from V and 7 from J; bases not matched to a gene: 9. The CDR3 totals 16 residues. CDR3 sequence: CASSLTSGTGNSPLHF. In nucleotides, the CDR3 is TGTGCCAGTAGTCTCACATCCGGGACAGGGAATTCACCCCTCCACTTT. The full variable domain, rest sourced from reference TRBV19 and TRBJ1-6, is DGGITQSPKYLFRKEGQNVTLSCEQNLNHDAMYWYRQDPGQGLRLIYYSQIVNDFQKGDIAEGYSVSREKKESFPLTVTSAQKNPTAFYLCASSLTSGTGNSPLHFGNGTRLTVT.

J is TRBJ2-1 and V is TRBV7-2, with D perhaps TRBD2 (5 bases). This CDR3 spans 14 amino acids. V was cut by 1 base and J by 3 bases, with 7 bases left in between. Germline CDR1 reads SGHTA; CDR2 reads FQGNSA. CDR3 protein: CASSLDTSYNEQFF. CDR3 nucleotides: TGTGCCAGCAGCTTAGATACTAGCTACAATGAGCAGTTCTTC.

The chain combines TRBV25-1 with TRBJ1-2; 7 nucleotides match TRBD1. V shed 6 bases, J shed 2 bases, and the junction held 6 bases outside the gene matches. This CDR3 has 14 amino acids. Germline V gene sequence: CDR1 MGHDK, CDR2 SYGVNS. CDR3 amino acids: CASRGQGVNYGYTF. The CDR3 DNA follows: TGTGCCAGCAGGGGGCAGGGGGTCAACTATGGCTACACCTTC.